Below, one T cell receptor (beta chain) is given with its context. Antigen: not known. The data were taken from a study of shared clonotypes between healthy human individuals. General study results and limits: Of the naive CD4 clonotypes, roughly 5.2% were shared across several donors.

CD4+ cell separation produced CD45RA+ naive and CD45RA-negative memory subsets. Methods used by the authors: Junction-only immunoSEQ sequences carried no quality scores, so filtering differed. This table comes from immunoSEQ multiplex PCR, and its TCRdb copy is limited to in-frame clones, with some not included. The DNA gave D and trimming, while V, J and clone size come from that table. The data contain 2 million to 2.5 million clones, 85% to 95% of them singletons. This CDR3 region has 10 residues. Germline V gives CDR1 MNHEY, CDR2 SMNVEV (reference sequence). This receptor was identified in a man aged 18 to 30 in good health. The sample consisted of naive CD4+ T cells sorted from blood. Indicated subset: CD45RA+ positively selected. The rearrangement uses TRBV27 and TRBJ2-1; D call uncertain. The CDR3 reads CCLDHNEQFF. CDR3 DNA: TGTTGCCTCGACCACAATGAGCAGTTCTTC.